These 24 T cell receptor beta chains came from one sample sequenced in a study of cytomegalovirus exposure and HLA in healthy donors (dated by TCRdb to 2016 to 2017). Library method: the immunoSEQ multiplex PCR assay. A mixture of 60 forward primers for TCR Vbeta segments and 13 reverse primers for TCR Jbeta segments was used in the multiplex PCR. As stored in TCRdb, this immuneACCESS dataset retains in-frame rearrangements with V and J assigned. A fraction of the clones does not appear; measured against another copy, unresolved V genes explain less than half of the discrepancy, and the remainder lacks a known reason. This sample comprises more than 200,000 clones, around 85% of them detected only once. The leading ten clones occupy over 1% of the sample. Material for sequencing was PBMCs. The source of these receptors is a human donor in good health.

The V and J genes are TRBV15 and TRBJ2-4; 8 nucleotides match TRBD1. The J segment lost 8 bases and the V segment lost 8 bases, leaving 8 bases of the junction unmatched. The CDR3 runs 13 residues. Per the germline V gene, CDR1 is LNHNV and CDR2 is YYDKDF (reference sequence). This chain's CDR3 is CATRGRGPDIQYF. CDR3 nucleotides: TGTGCCACCCGGGGCAGGGGGCCGGACATTCAGTACTTC.

V and J are TRBV5-5 and TRBJ1-1, with unresolved D. The CDR3 sequence is 15 residues long. Trimming took 4 bases from V and 2 from J, leaving 15 bases between them. Germline assignment: CDR1 SGHKS and CDR2 YYEKEE (reference sequence). CDR3 nucleotide sequence: TGTGCCAGCAGCCCCTACTGGTCACGTAACACTGAAGCTTTCTTT. Translated, it gives CASSPYWSRNTEAFF.

The chain uses TRBV6-6 and TRBJ2-2; no firm D call. The CDR3 contains 12 residues. CDR1 MNHNY and CDR2 SVGAGI come from the germline V gene (reference sequence). Trimming removed 2 bases from V and 8 bases from J, with 6 bases in between. DNA for the CDR3: TGTGCCAGCAGTTACCGCACAGGGGAGCTGTTTTTT. This translates into CASSYRTGELFF.

The chain uses TRBV18 and TRBJ2-1; TRBD1 might be the D (5 bases). Trimming removed 0 bases from V and 4 bases from J, with 10 bases in between. In germline, CDR1 is KGHSH, CDR2 LQKENI. This CDR3 is 15 amino acids long. CDR3 DNA sequence: TGTGCCAGCTCACCACCAGGGGCGGCATACAATGAGCAGTTCTTC. Residues: CASSPPGAAYNEQFF.

The rearrangement links TRBV11-2 to TRBJ2-5; D is perhaps TRBD1 (6 bases). V lost 2 bases and J lost 4, with 17 bases in between. The CDR3 contains 16 residues. Per germline, CDR1 SGHAT and CDR2 FQNNGV. The CDR3 nucleotides are TGTGCCAGCAGCTTATTACTGGGGGCGGGTTCAGAGACCCAGTACTTC. It yields the protein CASSLLLGAGSETQYF.

The chain has TRBV7-3 and TRBJ2-7, with D tentatively TRBD1 (6 bases). With 5 bases removed from V and 7 bases from J, the gap between germline ends came to 18 bases. Per germline, CDR1 SGHTA and CDR2 FQGTGA. CDR3 length: 14 residues. The DNA for the CDR3 is TGTGCCAGCAGCCTGGGGCAGGGGCCTGTGGAGCAGTACTTC. Protein: CASSLGQGPVEQYF. Filled out from reference TRBV7-3 and TRBJ2-7, the complete variable domain reads GAGVSQTPSNKVTEKGKYVELRCDPISGHTALYWYRQSLGQGPEFLIYFQGTGAADDSGLPNDRFFAVRPEGSVSTLKIQRTERGDSAVYLCASSLGQGPVEQYFGPGTRLTVT.

The J gene is TRBJ1-2, the V gene TRBV11-2; 7 bases map to TRBD1. Germline assignment: CDR1 SGHAT and CDR2 FQNNGV. V shed 6 bases and J 2 bases; nucleotides not matched to a gene: 9. This CDR3 has 15 amino acids. CDR3 in amino acids: CASRSWGQLNYGYTF. In nucleotides, the CDR3 is TGTGCCAGCAGGTCGTGGGGACAGTTGAACTATGGCTACACCTTC.

The CDR3 nucleotides are TGTGCCAGCAGAAGGGACAGGGGGTCCTACGAGCAGTACTTC. Translation: CASRRDRGSYEQYF. J is TRBJ2-7 and V is TRBV25-1; 11 bases align to TRBD1. Germline assignment: CDR1 MGHDK and CDR2 SYGVNS. The CDR3 sequence is 14 residues long. V lost 6 bases, J lost 1 base, and 2 bases stayed unmatched.

The chain combines TRBV7-6 with TRBJ2-5, with 9 bases aligning to TRBD1. The CDR3 length is 18 residues. Trimming cost V 5 bases and J 4 bases; bases outside gene matches: 17. Germline CDR1 reads SGHVS; CDR2 reads FNYEAQ. CDR3 amino acids: CASSRGAGTGIIGETQYF. The CDR3 DNA sequence: TGTGCCAGCAGCCGAGGGGCCGGGACAGGGATAATTGGAGAGACCCAGTACTTC.

The chain has TRBV5-1 and TRBJ2-5; 11 bases are shared with TRBD1. V lost 4 bases to trimming and J lost 0 bases; unmatched junction nucleotides: 5. Germline V gene data show CDR1 as SGHRS and CDR2 as YFSETQ. CDR3 length: 16 residues. CDR3 DNA sequence: TGCGCCAGCAGCCGAGGGACAGGGGGGCACCAAGAGACCCAGTACTTC. It yields the protein CASSRGTGGHQETQYF.

The rearrangement uses TRBV19 and TRBJ1-1; 8 nucleotides match TRBD1. This CDR3 has 15 amino acids. V was pared by 6 bases and J by 2 bases, with 8 bases of the junction left unmatched. Germline CDR1 and CDR2: LNHDA and SQIVND (reference sequence). In DNA form, the CDR3 reads TGTGCCAGTAGCTCAAACAGGGGGATAAACACTGAAGCTTTCTTT. This encodes CASSSNRGINTEAFF.

This sequence joins TRBV5-1 and TRBJ2-3; TRBD2 matches 7 bases. The V and J ends lost 5 bases and 4 bases, in that order; junction bases with no gene match: 10. The CDR3 length is 15 residues. Germline assignment: CDR1 SGHRS and CDR2 YFSETQ. The CDR3 protein is CASRVRTSSADTQYF. Written as DNA, the CDR3 is TGCGCCAGCAGGGTCCGGACTAGTTCCGCAGATACGCAGTATTTT.

V is TRBV4-2 and J is TRBJ2-7; TRBD2 aligns across 11 bases. The CDR3 totals 18 residues. The germline CDR1 and CDR2 sequences are LGHNA and YNFKEQ. The J segment lost 3 bases and the V segment lost 3 bases, leaving 13 bases of the junction unmatched. The CDR3 loop is CASSQALAGERSLYEQYF. CDR3 coding DNA: TGTGCCAGCAGCCAGGCACTAGCGGGAGAAAGGTCCCTCTACGAGCAGTACTTC.

The gene calls are TRBV6-5 and TRBJ2-5; weak D call: TRBD2 (6 bases). From germline, CDR1 is MNHEY and CDR2 SVGAGI. The CDR3 is made up of 13 amino acids. Trimming removed 6 bases at V and 11 bases at J, with 19 bases between. CDR3 residues: CASRSGTPLEQYF. CDR3 in DNA: TGTGCCAGCAGGTCCGGGACTCCGCTGGAGCAGTACTTC.

This chain uses TRBV28 with TRBJ1-5; TRBD1 agrees at 9 bases. The V segment lost 10 bases and the J segment 5 bases; nucleotides outside the gene matches: 12. Germline V lookup: CDR1 MDHEN, CDR2 SYDVKM. CDR3 size: 15 residues. The CDR3 DNA is TGTGCCATCTATACCCCCTACAGGGGGCATCAGCCCCAGCATTTT. Encoded protein: CAIYTPYRGHQPQHF.

The chain employs TRBV6-1 and TRBJ1-2; TRBD1 agrees at 11 bases. The CDR3 has 15 residues. Germline loops: CDR1 MNHNS, CDR2 SASEGT. Trimming cost V 5 bases and J 5 bases; bases outside gene matches: 7. The CDR3 DNA reads TGTGCCAGCAGTCGCCATGGGACAGGGGGTTATGGCTACACCTTC. Translated, it gives CASSRHGTGGYGYTF.

The rearrangement uses TRBV30 and TRBJ1-5; possibly TRBD1 for D (5 bases). CDR3 length: 12 amino acids. Between the trimmed V and J ends, which lost 3 bases and 6 bases, there was a span of 9 bases. Germline CDR1 reads GTSNPN; CDR2 reads SVGIG (reference sequence). The CDR3 spells CAWSVGVQPQHF. The CDR3 bases are TGTGCCTGGAGCGTAGGGGTTCAGCCCCAGCATTTT.

This clone was seen a handful of times. The chain recombines TRBV5-6 with TRBJ2-7; TRBD1 is a possible D gene (5 bases). The germline V and J ends were trimmed by 2 bases and 1 base, with 10 bases remaining between them. The germline gives CDR1 SGHDT, CDR2 YYEEEE. There are 14 residues in the CDR3. CDR3 in DNA: TGTGCCAGCAGCTTCCTACAGGCATCCTACGAGCAGTACTTC. Encoded protein: CASSFLQASYEQYF.

In regard to this clone: Its ends do not fully match the called genes, so a read error is possible. J is TRBJ1-1 and V is TRBV7-9, with 9 bases matching TRBD1. The CDR3 sequence is 16 residues long. Germline loops: CDR1 SEHNR, CDR2 FQNEAQ (reference sequence). The CDR3 spells CSSSALDRGVYTEAFF. The CDR3 nucleotides are TGTTCCAGCAGCGCTCTAGACAGGGGGGTGTACACTGAAGCTTTCTTT.

This clone was seen only a few times. The V call is TRBV6-5, the J call TRBJ1-1; TRBD1 matches at 8 bases. Losses at the gene ends were 0 bases for V and 8 bases for J; bases not matched to a gene: 5. Germline V gene sequence: CDR1 MNHEY, CDR2 SVGAGI. CDR3 length equals 14 residues. The DNA for the CDR3 is TGTGCCAGCAGTTACTCTCAGGGGGCCGCGGAAGCTTTCTTT. Its protein is CASSYSQGAAEAFF.

This clone has a single count. The chain carries TRBV6-5 and TRBJ2-5, with 12 bases aligning to TRBD2. CDR3 length: 16 amino acids. Germline CDR1 reads MNHEY; CDR2 reads SVGAGI. V trimming: 2 bases; J trimming: 6 bases; junction bases outside the gene matches: 7. Written as DNA, the CDR3 is TGTGCCAGCAGTTACCCCGGACTAGCGGGAAAAAAGACCCAGTACTTC. This codes for CASSYPGLAGKKTQYF.

The rearrangement joins TRBV11-3 to TRBJ2-1; 13 nucleotides match TRBD2. The CDR3 extends over 15 amino acids. V lost 5 bases and J lost 6; bases outside the gene matches: 4. The germline CDR1 and CDR2 sequences are SGHNT and YENEEA. The CDR3 protein is CASSARTSGSNEQFF. For the CDR3, the DNA is TGTGCCAGCAGCGCTCGGACTAGCGGGAGCAATGAGCAGTTCTTC.

The CDR3 region has the DNA TGTGCCAGCGGGGAGGCCAATCAGCCCCAGCATTTT. Its protein is CASGEANQPQHF. The gene calls are TRBV2 and TRBJ1-5; D gene ambiguous. The V end lost 8 bases, the J end lost 3 bases, and 8 bases lay between the germline ends. Germline assignment: CDR1 SNHLY and CDR2 FYNNEI. CDR3 size: 12 residues.

The J gene is TRBJ1-1, the V gene TRBV29-1; 7 bases are shared with TRBD1. V dropped 6 bases and J dropped 0; count of bases not matched to a gene: 4. The CDR3 loop spans 13 amino acids. CDR1 is SQVTM and CDR2 is ANQGSEA in the germline V gene. CDR3: CSVRGLMNTEAFF. The CDR3 coding sequence is TGCAGCGTAAGGGGGCTGATGAACACTGAAGCTTTCTTT.